This T cell receptor beta chain was observed in a study of PD-1 blockade in classical Hodgkin lymphoma (dated by TCRdb to about 2020). In terms of the full investigation: Nivolumab dosing was 3 mg/kg intravenously every 2 weeks, continuing until either disease progression or unacceptable toxicity. A peripheral blood immune signature of response to PD-1 blockade in classical Hodgkin lymphoma was defined using TCR beta sequencing and CyTOF. General study outcomes and caveats: CD4+ but not CD8+ TCR diversity rose significantly by C4D1 (p=0.0027 vs p=0.16), most apparent in complete responders (p=0.02). The study covered only a single clinical trial cohort, and the causes of the repertoire differences, possibly disease activity or prior therapy, were still not defined. Baseline TCR diversity was reported to be lower in newly diagnosed patients than in healthy donors and to be lower still in relapsed/refractory patients. Lower diversity was observed in patients in whom nivolumab was started less than 1 year after ASCT, and these patients were excluded from later analyses so that confounding by immune reconstitution would be avoided. Baseline diversity similar to that of newly diagnosed patients was observed in trial patients achieving complete response, whereas significantly lower diversity was observed in partial responders and progressors.

What the time point label conveys for this sample: cycle 1 day 1 (C1D1), immediately before nivolumab initiation. Every trial patient had relapsed following autologous stem cell transplantation, and prior brentuximab vedotin exposure was what differed among cohorts A, B and C. The trial cohort comprised more than 55 patients with relapsed/refractory classical Hodgkin lymphoma whose best overall responses were complete response, partial response or progressive disease. Trial patients were treated with single-agent nivolumab in the multi-cohort phase II CheckMate 205 trial. An independent review committee assessed best overall response by applying the 2007 International Working Group response criteria. Trial PBMCs were collected immediately before nivolumab initiation (C1D1) and during therapy at cycle 2 day 1 and cycle 4 day 1. Peripheral blood was collected in 8 mL Vacutainer Cell Preparation Tubes, from which PBMCs were isolated by centrifugation and then cryopreserved.

V ends up 5 bases short and J 7 bases short, with an unmatched junction base count of 8. Taken from cysteine to phenylalanine, the CDR3 has 15 residues. The DNA shown is the 45-base CDR3, in frame from base 1. The germline V gene (reference sequence) provides CDR1 SEHNR and CDR2 FQNEAQ. Genomic DNA was extracted with the Qiagen DNeasy kit from unsorted PBMCs and from negatively selected CD4+ and CD8+ fractions. Amplification of TCR beta CDR3 regions was done by immunoSEQ multiplex PCR with primers that anneal to V and J segments. A synthetic immune receptor repertoire was used to minimize amplification bias, and any remaining bias was removed computationally after sequencing. Under the source paper's analysis protocol: Custom Python scripts were used to quantify repertoire diversity as the Shannon entropy index. Unsorted, CD4+ and CD8+ repertoires were analyzed separately, except for combined analyses in which CD4+ and CD8+ sequences were merged in silico. A clone counted as expanded when the clone's frequency after treatment rose at least 2-fold relative to C1D1, and clones undetected at baseline were given a pseudocount of 0.5. Clones with 0 or 1 copy at C1D1 were classified as singleton clones, and clones with 2 or more copies were classified as non-singleton clones. Clones expanded in unsorted samples were labelled as CD4+, CD8+ or unknown by matching protein sequences in sorted samples from the same patient. Wilcoxon tests on paired samples were used to test diversity changes from C1D1 to C4D1. This is the immuneACCESS table as TCRdb keeps it, with only in-frame sequences that have V and J called. A part of the clones is gone; compared with another copy, unresolved V genes explain less than half, and the rest is unexplained. V, J and clone size reflect that table, while D and trimming were determined from the DNA. This sample has fewer than 20,000 clones in its table, and approximately 72% of those were observed once. The leading ten clones occupy roughly 5% of the sample.

Points on this clone: There is no known antigen for this receptor. The sample holds no much larger clone one base away, and base qualities are not on file.

Recombination joined TRBV7-9 with TRBJ2-3, and 11 junction bases match TRBD2. The source is a human donor with classical Hodgkin lymphoma. Sequenced here: peripheral blood mononuclear cells (PBMCs), sampled at baseline. The nucleotide sequence reads as follows: TGTGCCAGCAGCATCGTAGCGGGGGGGCCCAATACGCAGTATTTT. This is translated as CASSIVAGGPNTQYF.